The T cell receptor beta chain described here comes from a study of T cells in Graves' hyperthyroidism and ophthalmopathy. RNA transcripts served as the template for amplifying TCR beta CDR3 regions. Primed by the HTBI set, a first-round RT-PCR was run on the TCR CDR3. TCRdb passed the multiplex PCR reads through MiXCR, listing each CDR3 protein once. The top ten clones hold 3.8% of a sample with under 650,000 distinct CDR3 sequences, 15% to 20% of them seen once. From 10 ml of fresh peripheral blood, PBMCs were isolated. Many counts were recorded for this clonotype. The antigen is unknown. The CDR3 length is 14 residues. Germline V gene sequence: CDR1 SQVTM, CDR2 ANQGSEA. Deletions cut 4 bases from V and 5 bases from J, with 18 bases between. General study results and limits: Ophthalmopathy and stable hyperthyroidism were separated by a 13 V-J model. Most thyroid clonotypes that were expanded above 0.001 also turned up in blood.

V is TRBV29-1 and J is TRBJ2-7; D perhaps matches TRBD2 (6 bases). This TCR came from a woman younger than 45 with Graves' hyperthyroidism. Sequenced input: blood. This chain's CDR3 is CSVVIPGLTNEQYF. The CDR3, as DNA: TGCAGCGTTGTAATCCCGGGACTCACCAACGAGCAGTACTTC.